This is a list of T cell receptor beta chains from one sample in a study of metastatic and nonmetastatic thyroid tumors. TCRdb reprocessed the PCR reads using MiXCR. The table has tens of thousands of clones, roughly 22% seen once. Sequenced material: blood. The receptors derive from a female donor with papillary thyroid cancer or a benign thyroid nodule (not recorded which). Some clones in this sample may be carry-over from other donors' samples. CDR3s include the opening cysteine and the closing phenylalanine or tryptophan. The D gene is left open where the match is weak. Clone size is not always given. Where it is, it says once, few, many or a class for expanded clones.

TRBV6-1,.,TRBJ2-2,.,CASSEDRGLVTGELFF,TGTGCCAGCAGTGAGGATAGGGGTCTAGTCACCGGGGAGCTGTTTTTT
TRBV5-1,.,TRBJ2-6,.,CASSDNLRGTGAKVLTF,TGCGCCAGCAGCGACAACCTGAGGGGTACTGGGGCCAAAGTCCTGACTTTC
TRBV24-1,many,TRBJ2-3,TRBD1,CATSDSGTGGVGADTQYF,TGTGCCACCAGTGATTCCGGGACAGGGGGAGTTGGCGCAGATACGCAGTATTTT
TRBV24-1,.,TRBJ2-7,TRBD2,CATSEFHGTSGHYEPYF,TGTGCCACCAGTGAGTTCCACGGGACTAGCGGTCACTACGAGCCGTACTTC
TRBV9,.,TRBJ2-2,.,CASSLISGGELFF,TGTGCCAGCAGCCTCATATCTGGCGGGGAGCTGTTTTTT
TRBV6-1,many,TRBJ2-2,.,CASSRTANTGELFF,TGTGCCAGCAGTAGGACAGCGAACACCGGGGAGCTGTTTTTT
TRBV7-6,many,TRBJ2-7,TRBD2,CASSSVGGSGRYSYEQYF,TGTGCCAGCAGCTCGGTTGGGGGTAGCGGGAGGTATTCCTACGAGCAGTACTTC
TRBV2,many,TRBJ2-1,.,CASSDGDYNEQFF,TGTGCCAGCAGTGATGGAGATTACAATGAGCAGTTCTTC
TRBV9,many,TRBJ2-1,TRBD2,CASSAPLAGASYNEQFF,TGTGCCAGCAGCGCACCACTAGCGGGAGCCTCCTACAATGAGCAGTTCTTC
TRBV20-1,many,TRBJ1-1,TRBD1,CSARDPRGRMNTEAFF,TGCAGTGCTAGAGATCCCAGGGGGCGGATGAACACTGAAGCTTTCTTT
TRBV2,many,TRBJ2-7,.,CASSPKRGFYEQYF,TGTGCCAGCAGTCCAAAACGGGGGTTCTACGAGCAGTACTTC
TRBV7-2,.,TRBJ1-2,.,CASILSSENMAGGYTF,TGTGCCAGCATCTTATCGTCGGAGAACATGGCGGGTGGCTACACCTTC
TRBV6-1,many,TRBJ2-7,.,CASSSQREQYF,TGTGCCAGCAGTTCCCAGCGCGAGCAGTACTTC
TRBV10-3,once,TRBJ2-7,.,CAISESLVETAESYEQYF,TGTGCCATCAGTGAGTCCTTAGTTGAGACAGCGGAATCATACGAGCAGTACTTC
TRBV4-1,.,TRBJ1-2,.,CASSQARGRIYGYTF,TGCGCCAGCAGCCAAGCAAGGGGCCGCATCTATGGCTACACCTTC
TRBV20-1,many,TRBJ2-2,.,CSASGRYTGELFF,TGCAGTGCCTCGGGGAGATACACCGGGGAGCTGTTTTTT
TRBV10-2,many,TRBJ1-5,.,CASSRDSNQPQHF,TGCGCCAGCAGCCGGGACAGCAATCAGCCCCAGCATTTT
TRBV20-1,.,TRBJ2-1,.,CSSRSEYGSYNEQFF,TGCAGTTCTAGATCCGAGTACGGCTCCTACAATGAGCAGTTCTTC
TRBV4-1,many,TRBJ2-1,.,CASSQVAGSSYNEQFF,TGCGCCAGCAGCCAAGTGGCTGGGAGCTCCTACAATGAGCAGTTCTTC
TRBV2,many,TRBJ1-5,.,CASSEGQVSNQPQHF,TGTGCCAGCAGTGAAGGGCAGGTCAGCAATCAGCCCCAGCATTTT
TRBV5-4,many,TRBJ1-1,TRBD1,CASSLQGLLNTEAFF,TGTGCCAGCAGCCTACAGGGGCTCCTGAACACTGAAGCTTTCTTT
TRBV5-6,many,TRBJ1-2,TRBD1,CASSETGEDGYTF,TGTGCCAGCAGCGAGACAGGGGAGGATGGCTACACCTTC
TRBV6-5,.,TRBJ2-2,.,CARSYSGRRRGAELFF,TGTGCCAGAAGTTACAGTGGGCGGAGGAGGGGCGCGGAGCTGTTTTTT
TRBV15,many,TRBJ2-1,.,CATSRLYNEQFF,TGTGCCACCAGCCGACTTTACAATGAGCAGTTCTTC
TRBV20-1,many,TRBJ2-2,TRBD1,CSAPKQGGNTGELFF,TGCAGTGCCCCGAAACAGGGGGGAAACACCGGGGAGCTGTTTTTT
TRBV2,many,TRBJ1-1,.,CARQDRKALDTEAFF,TGTGCCAGACAAGACAGGAAGGCTTTGGACACTGAAGCTTTCTTT
TRBV10-2,many,TRBJ1-1,TRBD1,CASRADRTTEAFF,TGCGCCAGCAGGGCGGACAGGACGACTGAAGCTTTCTTT
TRBV20-1,many,TRBJ2-3,.,CSASWRTDTQYF,TGCAGTGCTAGTTGGAGGACAGATACGCAGTATTTT
TRBV20-1,medium-sized,TRBJ2-7,TRBD1,CSARTQGALYEQYF,TGCAGTGCTAGAACACAGGGGGCGCTTTACGAGCAGTACTTC
TRBV28,.,TRBJ2-1,.,CASTASVRFNGQFF,TGTGCCAGCACCGCCAGCGTGAGATTCAATGGGCAGTTCTTC
TRBV20-1,many,TRBJ2-1,TRBD2,CSALSRTSGRYEQFF,TGCAGTGCCCTTAGTCGTACTAGCGGGAGATATGAGCAGTTCTTC
TRBV30,many,TRBJ1-4,TRBD1,CAWSSGTGAEKLFF,TGTGCCTGGAGTAGTGGGACAGGGGCCGAAAAACTGTTTTTT
TRBV19,many,TRBJ2-7,TRBD1,CASSSPRGSAYEQYF,TGTGCCAGTAGTAGCCCCAGGGGGAGCGCCTACGAGCAGTACTTC
TRBV20-1,many,TRBJ2-3,TRBD2,CSARGGGVGTSGTDTQYF,TGCAGTGCTAGAGGGGGAGGGGTGGGGACTAGCGGCACAGATACGCAGTATTTT
TRBV18,.,TRBJ1-1,TRBD1,CATSGGQGYTDDFF,TGTGCCACCTCAGGGGGACAGGGATACACTGATGATTTCTTT
TRBV18,many,TRBJ2-1,.,CASSPKRHLIRPQWVLEQFF,TGTGCCAGCTCACCAAAAAGACACCTGATTAGACCCCAATGGGTACTTGAGCAGTTCTTC
TRBV12-3/TRBV12-4,few,TRBJ1-1,TRBD1,CTSSPSEGQYTEAFF,TGTACCAGCAGTCCCTCGGAGGGACAGTACACTGAAGCCTTCTTT
TRBV20-1,many,TRBJ2-4,.,CSARDGQAAPSNIQYF,TGCAGTGCTAGAGATGGCCAGGCCGCACCGTCGAACATTCAGTACTTC
TRBV6-1,many,TRBJ1-5,TRBD1,CAGQDGGTGGQPQHF,TGTGCCGGACAGGATGGTGGGACAGGGGGACAGCCCCAGCATTTT
TRBV5-1,.,TRBJ2-7,.,CASSLAHDSVEQYF,TGCGCCAGCAGCTTGGCTCATGACTCTGTGGAGCAGTACTTC
TRBV6-1,many,TRBJ1-4,.,CASSPHRGNEKLFF,TGTGCCAGCAGCCCACATCGGGGGAATGAAAAACTGTTTTTT
TRBV20-1,.,TRBJ2-7,.,CSAICSTRSYEQYF,TGCAGTGCTATATGTAGTACACGCTCCTACGAGCAGTACTTC
TRBV5-8,many,TRBJ1-2,.,CASSSLREGYTF,TGTGCCAGCAGCTCCCTCCGGGAAGGCTACACCTTC
TRBV20-1,many,TRBJ2-7,TRBD2,CSARDRVDSGNSYEQYF,TGCAGTGCTAGGGATCGGGTTGATAGCGGGAACTCCTACGAGCAGTACTTC
TRBV6-1,.,TRBJ2-1,TRBD2,CASSEWAGVNEQFF,TGTGCCAGCAGTGAATGGGCGGGAGTCAATGAGCAGTTCTTC
TRBV20-1,many,TRBJ1-5,.,CSAKGTINQPQHF,TGCAGTGCTAAAGGGACAATCAATCAGCCCCAGCATTTT
TRBV4-2,many,TRBJ2-1,TRBD2,CASSQDSTGGIYNEQFF,TGTGCCAGCAGCCAAGATTCGACGGGAGGGATCTACAATGAGCAGTTCTTC